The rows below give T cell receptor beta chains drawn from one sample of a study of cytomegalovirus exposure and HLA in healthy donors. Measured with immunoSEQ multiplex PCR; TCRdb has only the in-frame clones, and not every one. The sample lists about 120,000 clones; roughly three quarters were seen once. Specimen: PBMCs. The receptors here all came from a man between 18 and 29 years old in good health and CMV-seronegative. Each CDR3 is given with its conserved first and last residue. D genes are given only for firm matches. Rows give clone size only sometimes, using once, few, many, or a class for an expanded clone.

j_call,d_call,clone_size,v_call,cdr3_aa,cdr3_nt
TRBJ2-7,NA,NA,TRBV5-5,CASSSYRATDPYEQYF,TGTGCCAGCAGTTCATACAGGGCCACCGACCCCTACGAGCAGTACTTC
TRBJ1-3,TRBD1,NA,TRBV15,CATSRDPTGEGTIYF,TGTGCCACCAGCAGAGACCCGACAGGGGAGGGCACCATATATTTT
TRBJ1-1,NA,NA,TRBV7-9,CASSLDRVGGEAFF,TGTGCCAGCAGCTTAGACAGGGTTGGGGGTGAAGCTTTCTTT
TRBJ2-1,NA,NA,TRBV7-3,CASSLYPGGSYNEQFF,TGTGCCAGCAGCTTATATCCCGGCGGCTCCTACAATGAGCAGTTCTTC
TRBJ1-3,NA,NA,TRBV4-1,CASSREGGFGNTIYF,TGCGCCAGCAGCCGAGAAGGGGGTTTTGGAAACACCATATATTTT
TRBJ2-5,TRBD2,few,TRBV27,CASSFGSGAGGTQYF,TGTGCCAGCAGTTTTGGGTCGGGAGCGGGGGGGACCCAGTACTTC
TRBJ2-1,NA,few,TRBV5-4,CASSPLSDNEQFF,TGTGCCAGCAGCCCCCTCTCGGACAATGAGCAGTTCTTC
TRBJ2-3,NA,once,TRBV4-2,CASSRERATTVTDTQYF,TGTGCCAGCAGCCGAGAGCGGGCGACAACTGTGACAGATACGCAGTATTTT
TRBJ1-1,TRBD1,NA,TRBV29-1,CRPDRVLDTEAFF,TGCAGACCCGACAGGGTCCTCGACACTGAAGCTTTCTTT
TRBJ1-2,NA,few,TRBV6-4,CASSPNRDVYGYTF,TGTGCCAGCAGCCCGAACAGGGATGTCTATGGCTACACCTTC
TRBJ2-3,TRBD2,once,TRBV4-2,CASSQDSGRAGDTQYF,TGTGCCAGCAGCCAAGATAGCGGGAGGGCCGGAGATACGCAGTATTTT
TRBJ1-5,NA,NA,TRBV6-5,CASSPQGRQPQHF,TGTGCCAGCAGTCCTCAGGGGCGGCAGCCCCAGCATTTT
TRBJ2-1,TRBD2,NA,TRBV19,CASSTGTRRYNEQFF,TGTGCCAGTAGTACCGGGACTAGGAGGTACAATGAGCAGTTCTTC
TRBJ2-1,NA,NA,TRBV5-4,CASSLSNGNEQFF,TGTGCCAGCAGCTTGTCGAACGGGAATGAGCAGTTCTTC
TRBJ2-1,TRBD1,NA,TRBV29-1,CSVHSTGGTGNEQFF,TGCAGCGTCCACAGTACAGGGGGTACAGGCAATGAGCAGTTCTTC
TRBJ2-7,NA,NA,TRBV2,CASSDGRVSEQYF,TGTGCCAGCAGTGACGGGAGAGTCTCCGAGCAGTACTTC
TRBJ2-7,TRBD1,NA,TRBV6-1,CASSRTGISYEQYF,TGTGCCAGCAGTAGGACAGGGATCTCCTACGAGCAGTACTTC
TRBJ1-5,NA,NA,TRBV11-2,CASSADQGLGQPQHF,TGTGCCAGCAGCGCGGACCAGGGATTGGGTCAGCCCCAGCATTTT
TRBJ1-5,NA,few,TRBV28,CASSPRLSNQPQHF,TGTGCCAGCAGTCCCCGGTTGAGCAATCAGCCCCAGCATTTT
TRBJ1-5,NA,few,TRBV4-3,CASSQDVQGNQPQHF,TGCGCCAGCAGCCAAGATGTACAGGGCAATCAGCCCCAGCATTTT
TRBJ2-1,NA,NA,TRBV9,CASSVEAGEQFF,TGTGCCAGCAGCGTAGAAGCGGGTGAGCAGTTCTTC
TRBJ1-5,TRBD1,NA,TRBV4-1,CASSQDFGTAINQPQHF,TGCGCCAGCAGCCAAGATTTCGGGACAGCGATTAATCAGCCCCAGCATTTT
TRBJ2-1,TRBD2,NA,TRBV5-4,CASSSLAGGVYNEQFF,TGTGCCAGCAGCTCGCTAGCGGGAGGGGTCTACAATGAGCAGTTCTTC
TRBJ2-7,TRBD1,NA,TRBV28,CASIPGSADRADEQYF,TGTGCCAGCATCCCCGGGTCGGCAGACAGGGCTGACGAGCAGTACTTC
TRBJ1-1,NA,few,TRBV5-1,CASSLASGGTTEAFF,TGCGCCAGCAGCTTGGCCTCGGGGGGGACCACTGAAGCTTTCTTT
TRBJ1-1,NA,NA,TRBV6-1,CASSEDGGAMNTEAFF,TGTGCCAGCAGTGAAGACGGGGGAGCGATGAACACTGAAGCTTTCTTT
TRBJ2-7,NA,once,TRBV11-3,CASGAVAGEQYF,TGTGCCAGCGGAGCCGTCGCTGGCGAGCAGTACTTC
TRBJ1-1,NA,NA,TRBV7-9,CASSQFDSREGAFF,TGTGCCAGCAGTCAATTCGACAGTAGGGAAGGAGCTTTCTTT
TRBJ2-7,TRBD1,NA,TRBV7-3,CASSHGQGGEQYF,TGTGCCAGCAGCCATGGACAGGGGGGGGAGCAGTACTTC
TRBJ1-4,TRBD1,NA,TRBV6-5,CASRRTGVEKLFF,TGTGCCAGCAGACGAACAGGGGTTGAAAAACTGTTTTTT
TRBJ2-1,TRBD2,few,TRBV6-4,CASSRGEGDYNEQFF,TGTGCCAGCAGTCGGGGGGAGGGTGATTACAATGAGCAGTTCTTC
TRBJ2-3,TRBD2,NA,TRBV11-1,CASSRGTSGSTDTQYF,TGTGCCAGCAGCCGCGGGACTAGCGGAAGCACAGATACGCAGTATTTT
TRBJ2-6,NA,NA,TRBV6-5,CASSYTSSGANVLTF,TGTGCCAGCAGTTACACAAGTTCTGGGGCCAACGTCCTGACTTTC
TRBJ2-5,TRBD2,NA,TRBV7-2,CASSLERGLLGPLQETQYF,TGTGCCAGCAGCTTAGAGCGGGGCCTCCTTGGTCCACTCCAAGAGACCCAGTACTTC
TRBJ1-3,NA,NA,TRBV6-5,CASSYGQGNGNTIYF,TGTGCCAGCAGTTACGGGCAGGGAAATGGAAACACCATATATTTT
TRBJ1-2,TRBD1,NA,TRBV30,CAWSAGTGFGYTF,TGTGCCTGGAGTGCCGGGACAGGGTTTGGCTACACCTTC
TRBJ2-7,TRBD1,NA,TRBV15,CATSVTGTGLCEQYF,TGTGCCACCAGCGTAACCGGGACAGGGTTATGCGAGCAGTACTTC
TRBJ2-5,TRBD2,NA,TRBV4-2,CASSPIRTSGSGETQYF,TGTGCCAGCAGCCCAATTCGGACTAGCGGGAGCGGGGAGACCCAGTACTTC
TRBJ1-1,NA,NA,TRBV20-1,CSLLGETEAFF,TGCAGCCTCCTCGGGGAAACTGAAGCTTTCTTT
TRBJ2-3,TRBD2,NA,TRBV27,CASSDPWELAGQAPRDTQYF,TGTGCCAGCAGCGACCCATGGGAGCTAGCGGGACAAGCCCCCAGGGATACGCAGTATTTT
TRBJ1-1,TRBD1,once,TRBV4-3,CASSPPDRGTEAFF,TGCGCCAGCAGCCCACCAGACAGGGGCACTGAAGCTTTCTTT
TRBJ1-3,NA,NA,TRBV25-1,CASSEAAGRYFSGNTIYF,TGTGCCAGCAGTGAAGCCGCGGGACGGTATTTTTCTGGAAACACCATATATTTT
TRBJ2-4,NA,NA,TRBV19,CASSFLDSRKNIQYF,TGTGCCAGTAGTTTCCTTGACAGCCGCAAAAACATTCAGTACTTC
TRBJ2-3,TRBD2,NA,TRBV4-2,CASSQGQTSPPQYF,TGTGCCAGCAGCCAAGGACAGACTAGCCCTCCGCAGTATTTT
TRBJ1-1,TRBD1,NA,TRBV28,CASSLFTTGGRTEAFF,TGTGCCAGCAGTTTGTTCACAACAGGGGGTAGGACTGAAGCTTTCTTT
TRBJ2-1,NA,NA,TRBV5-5,CASSLTEQVYEQFF,TGTGCCAGCAGCTTAACAGAACAGGTATATGAGCAGTTCTTC
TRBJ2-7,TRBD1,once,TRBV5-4,CASSFGDSLSSYEQYF,TGTGCCAGCAGCTTTGGGGACAGTTTAAGCTCCTACGAGCAGTACTTC
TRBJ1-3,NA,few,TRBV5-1,CASSSFTQGSGNTIYF,TGCGCCAGCAGCTCATTTACACAGGGAAGTGGAAACACCATATATTTT
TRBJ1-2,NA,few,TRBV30,CAWSAHSSYGYTF,TGTGCCTGGAGTGCACACAGTTCCTATGGCTACACCTTC
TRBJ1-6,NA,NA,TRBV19,CASSILRGTNYNSPLHF,TGTGCCAGTAGTATCTTGAGGGGGACAAACTATAATTCACCCCTCCACTTT
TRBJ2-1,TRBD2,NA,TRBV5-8,CASSKGGSPYNEQFF,TGTGCCAGCAGCAAAGGCGGGAGTCCCTACAATGAGCAGTTCTTC
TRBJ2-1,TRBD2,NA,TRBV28,CASSLGTRKYNEQFF,TGTGCCAGCAGTTTAGGGACTAGAAAGTACAATGAGCAGTTCTTC
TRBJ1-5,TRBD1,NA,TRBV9,CASSRYQGDNQPQHF,TGTGCCAGCAGCAGATACCAGGGGGACAATCAGCCCCAGCATTTT
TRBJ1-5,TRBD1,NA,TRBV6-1,CASSAAGGAQPQHF,TGTGCCAGCAGTGCCGCAGGGGGAGCTCAGCCCCAGCATTTT